Below are 21 T cell receptor beta chains sequenced from a single sample in a study of blood T cell repertoires in COVID-19. The method was immunoSEQ multiplex PCR; TCRdb's version includes in-frame clones alone and lacks a portion of them. The sample has about 300,000 clones; approximately 88% are singletons. The sequenced material came from peripheral blood. These receptors were obtained from a woman aged 30 to 39 who had recovered from COVID-19.

The chain employs TRBV27 and TRBJ1-4, with 12 bases aligning to TRBD1. The V segment lost 6 bases and the J segment 10 bases; nucleotides outside the gene matches: 6. Germline V gives CDR1 MNHEY, CDR2 SMNVEV (reference sequence). There are 14 residues in the CDR3. The CDR3 DNA is TGTGCCAGCAGGCCCGGGACAGGGGGCAGAAAACTGTTTTTT. It is translated as CASRPGTGGRKLFF. Full variable domain (remainder filled in from reference TRBV27 and TRBJ1-4): EAQVTQNPRYLITVTGKKLTVTCSQNMNHEYMSWYRQDPGLGLRQIYYSMNVEVTDKGDVPEGYKVSRKEKRNFPLILESPSPNQTSLYFCASRPGTGGRKLFFGSGTQLSVL.

This clone appeared a single time. This sequence joins TRBV7-8 and TRBJ1-5; D not resolved. The CDR3 contains 12 residues. Trimming took 5 bases from V and 5 from J, leaving 7 bases between them. The germline V gene encodes CDR1 SGHVS and CDR2 FQNEAQ. The CDR3 nucleotides are TGTGCCAGCAGCCCGTATTATCAGCCCCAGCATTTT. Translation gives CASSPYYQPQHF.

The chain links TRBV18 to TRBJ1-4; 10 bases line up with TRBD1. V gave up 3 bases and J gave up 5 bases; unmatched junction bases: 6. The CDR3 loop spans 16 amino acids. Germline loops: CDR1 KGHSH, CDR2 LQKENI. The CDR3 here is CASSPRGTGVNEKLFF. The CDR3, as DNA: TGTGCCAGCTCACCCCGGGGGACAGGGGTAAATGAAAAACTGTTTTTT.

This chain connects TRBV6-5 to TRBJ1-3; D is perhaps TRBD1 (6 bases). V lost 2 bases, J lost 4 bases, and 12 bases lay in between. CDR1 MNHEY and CDR2 SVGAGI come from the germline V gene. The CDR3 has 15 amino acids. CDR3 DNA: TGTGCCAGCAGTTACACACAGGGTAACGGAAACACCATATATTTT. It translates to CASSYTQGNGNTIYF.

This rearrangement joins TRBV7-2 to TRBJ1-2; no firm D call. V was cut by 3 bases and J by 5 bases, with 10 bases left in between. Germline values: CDR1 SGHTA, CDR2 FQGNSA. There are 13 residues in the CDR3. CDR3 nucleotide sequence: TGTGCCAGCAGCTTCGGGATAGAATATGGCTACACCTTC. Amino acids: CASSFGIEYGYTF. Combining the CDR3 with reference TRBV7-2 and TRBJ1-2 gives the whole variable domain GAGVSQSPSNKVTEKGKDVELRCDPISGHTALYWYRQSLGQGLEFLIYFQGNSAPDKSGLPSDRFSAERTGGSVSTLTIQRTQQEDSAVYLCASSFGIEYGYTFGSGTRLTVV.

V and J are TRBV6-1 and TRBJ1-3, with 7 bases that match TRBD1. The ends lost 4 bases at V and 1 base at J; junction bases unmatched: 7. This CDR3 region has 16 residues. The V gene's germline CDR1 is MNHNS and CDR2 SASEGT. The CDR3 region is CASSAKQGSSGNTIYF. In DNA form, the CDR3 reads TGTGCCAGCAGTGCCAAACAGGGGTCGTCTGGAAACACCATATATTTT.

V usage is TRBV7-2 and J usage is TRBJ1-4, with a possible D match to TRBD1 (6 bases). Germline CDR1 reads SGHTA; CDR2 reads FQGNSA. The CDR3 loop spans 14 amino acids. The V and J ends lost 5 bases and 5 bases respectively, with 12 bases between them. The CDR3 here is CASSQDRQNEKLFF. Here the CDR3 DNA reads TGTGCCAGCAGCCAGGACAGACAGAATGAAAAACTGTTTTTT.

The rearrangement joins TRBV6-2 or TRBV6-3 to TRBJ2-3; the D gene is possibly TRBD1 (6 bases). Germline V gene sequence: CDR1 MNHEY, CDR2 SVGEGT. Trimming stripped 2 bases from V and 3 bases from J, with 27 bases between. This CDR3 has 20 amino acids. CDR3 coding DNA: TGTGCCAGCAGTTACGAGACACAGGGTCGGTTGGGAATGGGGACAGATACGCAGTATTTT. This codes for CASSYETQGRLGMGTDTQYF.

J is TRBJ2-7 and V is TRBV2; possible D gene TRBD2, 6 bases. The V gene's germline CDR1 is SNHLY and CDR2 FYNNEI. The CDR3 has 15 amino acids. V lost 4 bases to trimming and J lost 4 bases, with 17 bases between them. The CDR3 region has the DNA TGTGCCAGCAGTGGAAGTTGGCGGGGTGGGTACGAGCAGTACTTC. It translates to CASSGSWRGGYEQYF.

This chain connects TRBV29-1 to TRBJ1-1; D gene uncertain. Germline CDR1 is SQVTM and CDR2 is ANQGSEA. V was trimmed by 4 bases and J by 5 bases, leaving 14 bases between them. CDR3 length: 13 amino acids. The CDR3 nucleotides are TGCAGCGTTGGTCGGGTGGAGGGAACTGAAGCTTTCTTT. This codes for CSVGRVEGTEAFF.

V and J are TRBV12-3 or TRBV12-4 and TRBJ1-2; D ambiguous. The CDR3 has 12 amino acids. Trimming shortened V by 8 bases and J by 3 bases, and 10 bases separated the two germline ends. The CDR3 region has the DNA TGTGCCAGCGCCACGGGGTACTATGGCTACACCTTC. Translating gives CASATGYYGYTF.

This rearrangement joins TRBV10-3 to TRBJ2-3; 7 nucleotides align to TRBD1. V was clipped by 5 bases and J by 0 bases; unmatched bases: 5. The CDR3 covers 15 residues. CDR1 is ENHRY and CDR2 is SYGVKD in the germline V gene. In nucleotides, the CDR3 is TGTGCCATCAGTATAGGGACAGCAAGCACAGATACGCAGTATTTT. It yields the protein CAISIGTASTDTQYF.

Points on this clone: Other DNA sequences within the sample encode an identical CDR3. The chain has TRBV9 and TRBJ1-2; D perhaps matches TRBD1 (5 bases). Germline CDR1 is SGDLS and CDR2 is YYNGEE. CDR3 length equals 12 residues. Deletions cut 0 bases from V and 8 bases from J, with 8 bases between. The CDR3 DNA is TGTGCCAGCAGCGTAGCTGGGGGGGGCTACACCTTC. Its translation is CASSVAGGGYTF.

This clone was found many times. The chain links TRBV6-5 to TRBJ2-7; TRBD1 aligns across 10 bases. After removal of 2 bases from V and 7 bases from J, the junction contained 5 bases not matched to a gene. This CDR3 is 14 amino acids long. Looked up from germline, CDR1 is MNHEY and CDR2 is SVGAGI. The CDR3 loop reads CASSYAGQGDEQYF. CDR3 coding DNA: TGTGCCAGCAGTTACGCCGGACAGGGGGATGAGCAGTACTTC.

This sequence joins TRBV6-5 and TRBJ2-3, with unresolved D. V was pared by 7 bases and J by 0 bases, with 5 bases between. The CDR3 is 12 residues long. CDR1 is MNHEY and CDR2 is SVGAGI in the germline V gene. The CDR3 spells CASTGSTDTQYF. The CDR3 DNA sequence: TGTGCCAGCACAGGCAGCACAGATACGCAGTATTTT.

The chain is built from TRBV13 and TRBJ2-1; 12 positions match TRBD1. The CDR3 has 16 amino acids. After removal of 5 bases from V and 6 bases from J, the junction contained 8 bases not matched to a gene. Germline-derived CDR1 and CDR2 are PRHDT and FYEKMQ (reference sequence). CDR3 loop: CASSTPGQGAPNEQFF. Here the CDR3 DNA reads TGTGCCAGCAGCACACCGGGACAGGGGGCCCCCAATGAGCAGTTCTTC.

V and J are TRBV5-1 and TRBJ2-3; TRBD2 matches at 8 bases. Germline V gene data show CDR1 as SGHRS and CDR2 as YFSETQ. Trimming removed 0 bases from V and 4 bases from J; junction bases left unmatched: 7. The CDR3 is 16 residues long. CDR3 amino acids: CASSLVAGSVADTQYF. CDR3 in DNA: TGCGCCAGCAGCTTGGTAGCGGGATCAGTCGCAGATACGCAGTATTTT.

The rearrangement links TRBV11-3 to TRBJ2-5; possible D gene TRBD1, 5 bases. CDR1 and CDR2 from the germline V gene are SGHNT and YENEEA. The length of the CDR3 is 13 residues. V lost 3 bases and J lost 5, with 10 bases in between. The CDR3 is CASSFQGSETQYF. The CDR3 nucleotides read TGTGCCAGCAGCTTTCAGGGTTCGGAGACCCAGTACTTC.

The V call is TRBV12-3 or TRBV12-4, the J call TRBJ1-1; perhaps TRBD1 as D (5 bases). Trimming stripped 4 bases from V and 11 bases from J, with 17 bases between. The CDR3 extends over 13 amino acids. In DNA form, the CDR3 reads TGTGCCAGCAGTTCCAACCCAGGGTGGAAGGCTTTCTTT. As protein: CASSSNPGWKAFF.

This clone was counted once. The V call is TRBV30, the J call TRBJ1-1, with 8 bases fitting TRBD1. Germline CDR1 is GTSNPN and CDR2 is SVGIG (reference sequence). CDR3 length equals 14 residues. Trimming at V came to 0 bases and at J to 5 bases, leaving 5 bases not matched to a gene. The CDR3 DNA reads as TGTGCCTGGAGTGTTCAGGGGGCAGGTACTGAAGCTTTCTTT. It specifies CAWSVQGAGTEAFF.

This chain links TRBV7-2 with TRBJ2-7, with 8 bases fitting TRBD2. Germline CDR1 reads SGHTA; CDR2 reads FQGNSA. The CDR3 covers 17 residues. V lost 3 bases, J lost 0 bases, and 10 bases stayed unmatched. Here the CDR3 DNA reads TGTGCCAGCAGCTTGAGCGCGGGGGGCCTAATCTCCTACGAGCAGTACTTC. This gives the protein CASSLSAGGLISYEQYF.